The subject of this entry is one T cell receptor beta chain. In its sample, this clonotype was seen many times. Its antigen is currently not known. No base qualities exist here, and no much larger clone lies one base off it. The data belong to a study of patients and donors after allogeneic stem cell transplantation (dated by TCRdb to about 2020). The CDR3 goes from the cysteine to the phenylalanine over 12 residues. The only DNA kept is the CDR3, 36 bases in frame from the first base. V and J lose 4 bases and 7 bases, and a span of 8 bases separates them. CDR1 SGHDT and CDR2 YYEEEE were looked up in the germline V gene. The library was prepared using RT-PCR. Sequencing was carried out with a NextSeq 550. TCRdb reanalyzed the raw reads on its own, using fastp at Q25 for trimming and MiXCR for clone calling, and kept in-frame beta chains. Each entry merges the rows of one CDR3 protein and shows their most common DNA and genes. The sample includes hundreds of thousands of distinct CDR3 sequences, with approximately 16% observed a single time. The leading ten clones occupy 7.2% of the sample.

The V gene is TRBV5-6 and the J gene is TRBJ2-2, with the D gene too uncertain to name. Sequencing input: blood, either unsorted or a sorted T cell fraction (not recorded which). The source of this sequence is a human donor who was either an allogeneic HSCT recipient or a stem cell or donor lymphocyte infusion donor (not recorded which). It is not recorded whose cells these are; they may come from a transplant donor. At the DNA level, the sequence is TGTGCCAGCAGCCTATTCATCGGGGAGCTGTTTTTT. Its protein is CASSLFIGELFF.